These T cell receptor beta chains were read from a single sample in a study of blood T cells in healthy people across ages. TCRdb independently ran MiXCR on the 5' RACE reads; one entry per CDR3 protein. The data hold hundreds of thousands of distinct CDR3 sequences, with 35% to 60% observed a single time. Sequencing input: blood. These TCRs come from a man older than 75 in good health. The CDR3 runs from the conserved cysteine through the conserved F or W. D genes are given only for firm matches.

D gene: TRBD1
V gene: TRBV12-3/TRBV12-4
J gene: TRBJ1-2
CDR3 protein: CASTIDRGSGYTF

D gene: TRBD1
V gene: TRBV27
J gene: TRBJ2-5
CDR3 protein: CASSSGTGVFQETQYF

D gene: TRBD2
V gene: TRBV2
J gene: TRBJ2-5
CDR3 protein: CASSGLAGGGLETQYF

D gene: TRBD2
V gene: TRBV5-1
J gene: TRBJ2-5
CDR3 protein: CASSLVWTSGSGEQYF

D gene: NA
V gene: TRBV20-1
J gene: TRBJ2-1
CDR3 protein: CSAREPLGSNEQFF

D gene: NA
V gene: TRBV11-3
J gene: NA
CDR3 protein: CASSLVAETGGEQYF

D gene: NA
V gene: TRBV6-1
J gene: TRBJ2-5
CDR3 protein: CASSPPLRLDLRMETQYF

D gene: NA
V gene: TRBV27
J gene: TRBJ2-3
CDR3 protein: CASSFLNREGSPGTDTQYF

D gene: TRBD1
V gene: TRBV7-9
J gene: TRBJ2-1
CDR3 protein: CASSLAMAGGRDEQFF

D gene: TRBD2
V gene: TRBV5-1
J gene: TRBJ2-7
CDR3 protein: CASSLAGTNGSYEQYF

D gene: NA
V gene: TRBV4-3
J gene: TRBJ2-7
CDR3 protein: CASSPTRGSSYEQYF

D gene: NA
V gene: TRBV28
J gene: TRBJ2-1
CDR3 protein: CASSRGRYNEQFF

D gene: TRBD1
V gene: TRBV13
J gene: NA
CDR3 protein: CASTTTTGMFYNEQYF

D gene: TRBD2
V gene: TRBV12-3/TRBV12-4
J gene: TRBJ2-1
CDR3 protein: CASRLGLAGGNEQFF

D gene: TRBD1
V gene: TRBV14
J gene: TRBJ1-2
CDR3 protein: CASSLTQGGLYGYTF

D gene: TRBD1
V gene: TRBV2
J gene: TRBJ2-1
CDR3 protein: CASGQAPSSYNEQFF

D gene: TRBD2
V gene: TRBV24-1
J gene: TRBJ2-1
CDR3 protein: CATSDSSGRASEQFF

D gene: TRBD1
V gene: TRBV29-1
J gene: TRBJ1-3
CDR3 protein: CSVARDRAGNTIYF

D gene: NA
V gene: TRBV20-1
J gene: TRBJ2-5
CDR3 protein: CSAKARGPDETQYF

D gene: NA
V gene: TRBV6-5
J gene: TRBJ2-1
CDR3 protein: CASSYSKSRAGPYNEQFF

D gene: TRBD2
V gene: TRBV12-3/TRBV12-4
J gene: TRBJ2-3
CDR3 protein: CASSPELAGVRYTQYF

D gene: TRBD2
V gene: TRBV12-3/TRBV12-4
J gene: TRBJ2-7
CDR3 protein: CASSFPSGEYYEQYF

D gene: TRBD2
V gene: TRBV13
J gene: TRBJ2-1
CDR3 protein: CASSNALTSGRIEQFF

D gene: TRBD1
V gene: TRBV7-3
J gene: TRBJ1-1
CDR3 protein: CASSSQTGGMNTEAFF

D gene: TRBD2
V gene: TRBV3-1
J gene: TRBJ2-1
CDR3 protein: CASSQGTSWREQFF

D gene: TRBD1
V gene: TRBV12-3/TRBV12-4
J gene: TRBJ2-6
CDR3 protein: CASSFQGGSGANVLTF